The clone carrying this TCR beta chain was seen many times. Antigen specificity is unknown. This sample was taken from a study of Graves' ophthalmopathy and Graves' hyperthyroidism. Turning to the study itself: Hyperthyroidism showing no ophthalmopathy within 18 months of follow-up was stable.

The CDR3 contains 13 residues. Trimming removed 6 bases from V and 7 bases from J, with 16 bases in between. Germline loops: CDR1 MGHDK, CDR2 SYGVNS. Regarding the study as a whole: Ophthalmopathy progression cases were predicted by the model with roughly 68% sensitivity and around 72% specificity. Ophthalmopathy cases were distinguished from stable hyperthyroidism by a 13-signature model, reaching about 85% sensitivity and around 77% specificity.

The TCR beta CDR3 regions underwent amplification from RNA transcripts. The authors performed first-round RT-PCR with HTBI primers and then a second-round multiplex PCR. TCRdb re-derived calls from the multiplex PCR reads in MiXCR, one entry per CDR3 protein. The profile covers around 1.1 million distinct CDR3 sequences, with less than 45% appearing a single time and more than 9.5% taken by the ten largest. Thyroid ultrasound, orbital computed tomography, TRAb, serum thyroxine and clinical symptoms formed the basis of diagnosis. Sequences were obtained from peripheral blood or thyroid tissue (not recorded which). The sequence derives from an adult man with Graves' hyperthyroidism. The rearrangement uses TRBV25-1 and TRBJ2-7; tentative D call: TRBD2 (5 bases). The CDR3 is CASSGGGEREQYF. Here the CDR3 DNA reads TGTGCCAGCAGCGGCGGCGGAGAGCGGGAGCAGTACTTC.